These T cell receptor beta chains were read from a single sample in a study of patients and donors after allogeneic stem cell transplantation. MiXCR was run by TCRdb on the RT-PCR reads, yielding one entry per CDR3 protein. The profile covers 900,000 to 1,000,000 distinct CDR3 sequences, with roughly 18% appearing a single time and roughly 6% taken by the ten largest. Sequencing input: blood, either unsorted or a sorted T cell fraction (not recorded which). Source of these receptors: a human donor who was either an allogeneic HSCT recipient or a stem cell or donor lymphocyte infusion donor (not recorded which). It is not recorded whose cells these are; they may come from a transplant donor. Each CDR3 is given with its conserved first and last residue. D genes are given only for firm matches. Some rows mark clone size as missing; the rest say once, few, many or name a class of expanded clone.

V	size	D	J	CDR3	DNA
TRBV4-1	few	TRBD2	TRBJ2-1	CASSQDTPSGSLPYNEQFF	TGCGCCAGCAGCCAAGATACTCCTAGCGGGAGTCTCCCCTACAATGAGCAGTTCTTC
TRBV3-1	NA	NA	TRBJ2-2	CASSQSLGRNTGELFF	TGTGCCAGCAGCCAATCTCTTGGCCGAAACACCGGGGAGCTGTTTTTT
TRBV5-1	NA	NA	TRBJ1-4	CASGSGQNLATNEKLFF	TGCGCCAGCGGCAGTGGACAGAATTTGGCAACTAATGAAAAACTGTTTTTT
TRBV5-1	few	NA	TRBJ1-5	CASSLLGERNQPQHF	TGCGCCAGCAGCTTGTTGGGGGAACGGAATCAGCCCCAGCATTTT
TRBV11-2	few	NA	TRBJ2-2	CASSSGPVGGGSGELFF	TGTGCCAGCAGCTCGGGCCCGGTTGGAGGGGGTTCCGGGGAGCTGTTTTTT
TRBV11-3	NA	TRBD2	TRBJ2-1	CASSLDTSGRGGNEQFF	TGTGCCAGCAGCTTAGATACTAGCGGGAGAGGCGGCAATGAGCAGTTCTTC
TRBV12-3/TRBV12-4	few	TRBD2	TRBJ2-2	CASSFGTKNTGELFF	TGTGCCAGCAGTTTTGGGACTAAGAACACCGGGGAGCTGTTTTTT
TRBV4-1	NA	TRBD1	TRBJ1-4	CASSHGDREEKLFF	TGCGCCAGCAGCCACGGGGACAGGGAGGAAAAACTGTTTTTT
TRBV4-1	NA	NA	TRBJ1-1	CASSQVLGKAEAFF	TGCGCCAGCAGCCAAGTCTTAGGGAAGGCTGAAGCTTTCTTT
TRBV7-9	few	NA	TRBJ2-1	CASSSSTGRKLF	TGTGCCAGCAGCTCGTCAACAGGGAGGAAGCTCTTC
TRBV24-1	NA	NA	TRBJ1-5	CATSGGAGNQPQHF	TGTGCCACCAGTGGGGGGGCGGGCAATCAGCCCCAGCATTTT
TRBV18	NA	NA	TRBJ1-2	CASSLQTATNYGYTF	TGTGCCAGCTCACTTCAGACAGCCACTAACTATGGCTACACCTTC
TRBV6-5	many	NA	TRBJ2-5	CASSYSLGGTQYF	TGTGCCAGCAGTTACTCGCTAGGAGGGACCCAGTACTTC
TRBV12-3/TRBV12-4	NA	TRBD1	TRBJ2-3	CASSGYRGEGTDTQYF	TGTGCCAGCAGTGGGTACAGGGGCGAGGGCACAGATACGCAGTATTTT
TRBV25-1	NA	NA	TRBJ1-2	CASRPEGNYGYTF	TGTGCCAGCAGACCGGAGGGAAACTATGGCTACACCTTC
TRBV28	many	NA	TRBJ2-7	CASSKRYEQYF	TGTGCCAGCTCTAAGCGTTACGAGCAGTACTTC
TRBV7-2	NA	TRBD2	TRBJ2-1	CASSFTSGGAYLYEQFF	TGTGCCAGCAGCTTCACTAGCGGGGGGGCCTACCTCTATGAGCAGTTCTTC
TRBV12-3/TRBV12-4	NA	NA	TRBJ2-2	CASSLLVGPTGELFF	TGTGCCAGCAGTTTGCTGGTTGGTCCCACCGGGGAGCTGTTTTTT
TRBV11-2	few	TRBD1	TRBJ2-1	CASRPRQGWVHQSYNEQFF	TGTGCCAGCAGACCTCGACAGGGGTGGGTCCATCAGTCCTACAATGAGCAGTTCTTC
TRBV5-6	few	NA	TRBJ2-3	CASSPPRGPPDTQYF	TGTGCCAGCAGCCCACCTAGGGGCCCGCCAGATACGCAGTATTTT
TRBV29-1	few	TRBD1	TRBJ2-1	CSVELSDRVTYNEQFF	TGCAGCGTTGAGCTATCCGACAGGGTTACCTACAATGAGCAGTTCTTC
TRBV6-2/TRBV6-3	few	NA	TRBJ1-6	CASSYSVPAASSSYNSPLHF	TGTGCCAGCAGTTACTCGGTCCCCGCAGCCTCTAGCTCCTATAATTCACCCCTCCACTTT
TRBV12-3/TRBV12-4	many	NA	TRBJ2-3	CASSFEGVTDTQYF	TGTGCCAGCAGTTTTGAGGGGGTGACAGATACGCAGTATTTT
TRBV11-3	NA	TRBD2	TRBJ2-5	CASSWGGVGSETQYF	TGTGCCAGCAGCTGGGGGGGGGTGGGATCGGAGACCCAGTACTTC
TRBV2	NA	TRBD1	TRBJ1-4	CASSNRQGQATNEKLFF	TGTGCCAGCAGTAACCGACAGGGGCAGGCGACTAATGAAAAACTGTTTTTT
TRBV6-5	NA	TRBD1	TRBJ1-1	CASSSQGGSTEAFF	TGTGCCAGCAGTTCACAGGGGGGGAGCACTGAAGCTTTCTTT
TRBV20-1	few	TRBD2	TRBJ2-4	CSASSGTWAKNIQYF	TGCAGTGCTAGTAGCGGGACTTGGGCCAAAAACATTCAGTACTTC
TRBV5-6	NA	NA	TRBJ2-5	CASSDPSGRPETQYF	TGTGCCAGCAGCGATCCGTCGGGCAGGCCAGAGACCCAGTACTTC
TRBV15	NA	NA	TRBJ2-1	CATSRGGASEGEQFF	TGTGCCACCAGCAGAGGCGGAGCGAGTGAAGGTGAGCAGTTCTTC
TRBV7-3	few	NA	TRBJ2-3	CASSLTSRHTDTQYF	TGTGCCAGCAGCTTAACGTCCCGACACACAGATACGCAGTATTTT
TRBV4-2	many	TRBD2	TRBJ2-2	CASSQDLGSGSITGELFF	TGTGCCAGCAGCCAAGATTTAGGTAGCGGGAGTATCACCGGGGAGCTGTTTTTT
TRBV12-3/TRBV12-4	NA	TRBD2	TRBJ2-5	CASSFLISPRGRGQETQYF	TGTGCCAGCAGTTTCCTTATATCCCCTCGCGGGAGGGGCCAAGAGACCCAGTACTTC
TRBV5-5	few	NA	TRBJ2-5	CASSLSFETQYF	TGTGCCAGCAGCTTGAGTTTTGAGACCCAGTACTTC
TRBV6-1	NA	NA	TRBJ1-5	CASSRGGGGGSNQPQHF	TGTGCCAGCAGTAGAGGAGGGGGGGGTGGAAGCAATCAGCCCCAGCATTTT
TRBV20-1	NA	TRBD2	TRBJ2-1	CIPGRLAGGYTYNEQFF	TGCATCCCTGGGAGGCTAGCGGGAGGGTACACCTACAATGAGCAGTTCTTC
TRBV4-2	NA	TRBD2	TRBJ2-5	CASSQRTAGGQETQYF	TGTGCCAGCAGCCAACGAACCGCGGGGGGGCAAGAGACCCAGTACTTC
TRBV11-1	NA	TRBD1	TRBJ1-6	CASSPTGQNSPLHF	TGTGCCAGCAGCCCGACAGGGCAGAATTCACCCCTCCACTTT
TRBV5-4	NA	NA	TRBJ2-7	CASSLGVTRSLVEQYF	TGTGCCAGCAGCTTGGGGGTGACTAGGAGTTTGGTCGAGCAGTACTTC
TRBV7-9	NA	NA	TRBJ2-4	CASSPNALAKNIQYF	TGTGCCAGCAGCCCGAACGCATTAGCCAAAAACATTCAGTACTTC
TRBV4-3	NA	TRBD1	TRBJ1-1	CASSPYDRVYTEAFF	TGCGCCAGCAGCCCGTACGACAGGGTGTACACTGAAGCTTTCTTT
TRBV4-1	few	NA	TRBJ2-7	CASSQDGQGDEQYF	TGCGCCAGCAGCCAAGATGGGCAGGGCGACGAGCAGTACTTC
TRBV7-9	NA	TRBD1	TRBJ2-7	CASSFLYRGLHEQYF	TGTGCCAGCAGCTTTCTTTACAGGGGGCTACACGAGCAGTACTTC
TRBV7-2	NA	TRBD2	TRBJ2-7	CASSPQAGSSYEQYF	TGTGCCAGCAGCCCCCAAGCGGGGAGCTCCTACGAGCAGTACTTC
TRBV29-1	few	TRBD2	TRBJ2-7	CSVELAGTFLYEQYF	TGCAGCGTTGAACTAGCGGGAACTTTTCTCTACGAGCAGTACTTC
TRBV29-1	many	NA	TRBJ2-1	CSVEEITYNEQFF	TGCAGCGTCGAGGAGATCACCTACAATGAGCAGTTCTTC
TRBV24-1	few	TRBD2	TRBJ2-3	CATSDPLLAGDPDTQYF	TGTGCCACCAGTGATCCGCTACTAGCGGGAGACCCAGATACGCAGTATTTT
TRBV5-5	NA	TRBD1	TRBJ1-2	CASSLADRVYGYTF	TGTGCCAGCAGCTTGGCGGACAGGGTGTATGGCTACACCTTC
TRBV20-1	NA	TRBD1	TRBJ1-5	CSAPGTGQPYSNQPQHF	TGCAGTGCCCCCGGGACAGGGCAACCTTATAGCAATCAGCCCCAGCATTTT
TRBV29-1	few	NA	TRBJ2-2	CSVAWTENTGELFF	TGCAGCGTTGCCTGGACAGAGAACACCGGGGAGCTGTTTTTT
TRBV6-4	few	TRBD1	TRBJ1-2	CASSDGQGIYGYTF	TGTGCCAGCAGTGACGGACAGGGGATCTATGGCTACACCTTC
TRBV29-1	many	TRBD2	TRBJ2-2	CSVSGKLHDTGELFF	TGCAGCGTCAGCGGGAAACTACACGACACCGGGGAGCTGTTTTTT
TRBV12-5	NA	NA	TRBJ1-4	CASGFPPPPRNRTDPEKLFF	TGTGCTAGTGGTTTCCCTCCCCCCCCACGTAACAGGACTGACCCCGAAAAACTGTTTTTT
TRBV2	NA	NA	TRBJ2-2	CASMGSGRAGELFF	TGTGCCAGCATGGGGAGCGGGCGGGCCGGGGAGCTGTTTTTT
TRBV2	NA	NA	TRBJ1-2	CASSEAPGFYGYTF	TGTGCCAGCAGTGAAGCGCCGGGTTTCTATGGCTACACCTTC
TRBV20-1	few	TRBD1	TRBJ1-4	CSARTRRQGGSEKLFF	TGCAGTGCTAGAACCCGCCGACAGGGAGGGTCGGAAAAACTGTTTTTT
TRBV11-2	few	NA	TRBJ2-2	CASSWAGANTGELFF	TGTGCCAGCAGCTGGGCAGGGGCGAACACCGGGGAGCTGTTTTTT
TRBV12-3/TRBV12-4	many	TRBD2	TRBJ2-7	CASSLGLVRSYEQYF	TGTGCCAGCAGTTTGGGACTAGTTCGTTCCTACGAGCAGTACTTC